A selection of T cell receptor beta chains follows, all from one sample in a study of blood T cell repertoires in COVID-19. Data came from immunoSEQ multiplex PCR; TCRdb stores just in-frame clones and leaves some out. The sample lists just under 40,000 clones, around 87% seen once, with more than 20% in the top ten. Sequences were obtained from peripheral blood. The receptor set was obtained from a man in his fifties with active or convalescent COVID-19. Each CDR3 is given with its conserved first and last residue.

v_call cdr3_aa
TRBV27 CASSLRFYSNQPQHF
TRBV2 CASSTTGNYGYTF
TRBV2 CASSEQGRGTEAFF
TRBV28 CASSPFGSGGGTDTQYF
TRBV25-1 CASSVNYGYTF
TRBV20-1 CSAVSQETQYF
TRBV5-4 CASSLAGDTGELFF
TRBV28 CASSFPTGGNEKLFF
TRBV6-5 CASHGQGVNQPQHF
TRBV7-8 CASSLTGDTPGAF
TRBV28 CASSLEGGLGQPQHF
TRBV5-1 CASSFGTGDYGYTF
TRBV5-4 CASSSRSRDRGYNEQFF
TRBV9 CASSVAPGEGIQYF
TRBV19 CASSMERGRNQPQHF
TRBV10-3 CAITIDPNYGYTF
TRBV7-3 CASSRDRNTEAFF
TRBV10-3 CAISEEGVGSPLHF
TRBV5-1 CASSRQSTDTQYF
TRBV5-1 CASSWDRGYGYTF
TRBV2 CASSYGGQETQYF
TRBV5-1 CASSSGGGFETQYF
TRBV9 CASSVEIQVSSGNTIYF
TRBV7-8 CASSSGQNYGYTF
TRBV30 CAWRPPGQGIEKLFF
TRBV2 CASSAQGRSNQPQHF
TRBV5-6 CASSADRVNQPQHF
TRBV11-1 CASSLEGGVGRNEQFF
TRBV5-6 CASSLNFGTSLTDTQYF
TRBV7-3 CASARARRETQYF
TRBV10-2 CASSDPGTSGSVNEQFF
TRBV24-1 CATSDGGTGRYTGELFF
TRBV7-9 CASSPGVLNGYTF
TRBV7-9 CASSLEGGRYATYNEQFF
TRBV12-3/TRBV12-4 CASSVGGQETQYF
TRBV30 CAWSRQGATTEAFF
TRBV11-1 CASSTGHNNEQFF
TRBV6-6 CASSKPGSNQPQHF
TRBV7-8 CASSLGHTDTQYF
TRBV19 CASSIGGSGVYNEQFF
TRBV7-9 CASSLAQGQPQHF
TRBV18 CASSHDRGPRPHF
TRBV28 CASSSPGQGASEQYF
TRBV6-5 CASSYATGVDGYTF
TRBV10-3 CAISEQGYEQFF
TRBV6-1 CASSEGGGGYGYTF
TRBV9 CASSGGGVEAFF
TRBV6-5 CASSSPGDRGGEKLFF
TRBV10-2 CASSEPVGTSYEQYF
TRBV6-2/TRBV6-3 CASSQYSLGIGDREQFF
TRBV6-2/TRBV6-3 CASSYTGGYTF
TRBV15 CATSRPSGTGGMNEQFF
TRBV5-4 CASSLYGRGPRLQYF
TRBV9 CASSVGDSSSYNSPLHF